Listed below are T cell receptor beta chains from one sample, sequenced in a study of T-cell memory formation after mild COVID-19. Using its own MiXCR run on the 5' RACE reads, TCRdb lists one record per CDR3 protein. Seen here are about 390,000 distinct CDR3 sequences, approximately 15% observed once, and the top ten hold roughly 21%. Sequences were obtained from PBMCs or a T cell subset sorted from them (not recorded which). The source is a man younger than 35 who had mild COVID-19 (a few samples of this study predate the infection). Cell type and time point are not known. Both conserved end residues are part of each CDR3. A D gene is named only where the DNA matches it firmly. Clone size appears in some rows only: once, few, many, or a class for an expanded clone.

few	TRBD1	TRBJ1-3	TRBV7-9	CASSLTGGPGNTIYF	TGTGCCAGCAGCCTTACAGGGGGCCCTGGAAACACCATATATTTT
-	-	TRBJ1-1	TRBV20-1	CSARDRQQGGNTEAFF	TGCAGTGCTAGAGATCGTCAACAGGGTGGGAACACTGAAGCTTTCTTT
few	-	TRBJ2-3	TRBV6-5	CASSYGAGTDTQYF	TGTGCCAGCAGTTACGGGGCTGGCACAGATACGCAGTATTTT
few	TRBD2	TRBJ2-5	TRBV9	CASSVGASGSHQETQYF	TGTGCCAGCAGCGTAGGAGCTAGCGGGTCACACCAAGAGACCCAGTACTTC
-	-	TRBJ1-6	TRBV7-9	CASGQGFNSPLHF	TGTGCCAGCGGGCAGGGTTTTAATTCACCCCTCCACTTT
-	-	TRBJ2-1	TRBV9	CASSVEAGWGNEQFF	TGTGCCAGCAGCGTAGAGGCGGGCTGGGGGAATGAGCAGTTCTTC
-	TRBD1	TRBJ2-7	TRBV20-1	CSARGLPGQGLYEQYF	TGCAGTGCTAGAGGCCTACCGGGACAGGGTCTATACGAGCAGTACTTC
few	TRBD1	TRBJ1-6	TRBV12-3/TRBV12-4	CASSLDRRSSYNSPLHF	TGTGCCAGCAGCCTGGACAGGAGGAGCTCCTATAATTCACCCCTCCACTTT
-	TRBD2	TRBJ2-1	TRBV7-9	CASTQSGGGYNEQFF	TGTGCCAGCACCCAATCCGGGGGGGGATACAATGAGCAGTTCTTC
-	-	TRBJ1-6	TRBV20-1	CSASSARGSSPLHF	TGCAGTGCTAGTTCTGCCAGGGGCTCCTCACCCCTCCACTTT
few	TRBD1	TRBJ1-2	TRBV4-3	CASSQGPGGTFGF	TGCGCCAGCAGCCAGGGGCCAGGGGGTACGTTCGGCTTC
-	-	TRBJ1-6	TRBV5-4	CASSLGLPLYNSPLHF	TGTGCCAGCAGCTTAGGTCTGCCGCTTTATAATTCACCCCTCCACTTT
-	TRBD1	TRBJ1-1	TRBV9	CASSARQGKNTEAFF	TGTGCCAGCAGCGCCCGACAGGGGAAGAACACTGAAGCTTTCTTT
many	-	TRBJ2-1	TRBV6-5	CASSPDRDEQFF	TGTGCCAGCAGCCCCGATCGAGATGAGCAGTTCTTC
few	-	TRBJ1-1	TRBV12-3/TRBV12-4	CASSLGQAGNTEAFF	TGTGCCAGCAGTTTAGGCCAGGCGGGGAACACTGAAGCTTTCTTT
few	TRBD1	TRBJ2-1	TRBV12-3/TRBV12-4	CASSKGAHGTSSYNEQFF	TGTGCCAGCAGTAAGGGGGCCCATGGAACGAGCTCCTACAATGAGCAGTTCTTC
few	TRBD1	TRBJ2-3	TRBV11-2	CASSSPIDRGWASATQYF	TGTGCCAGCAGCTCGCCGATTGACAGGGGATGGGCGAGTGCTACGCAGTATTTT
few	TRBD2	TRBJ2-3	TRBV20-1	CSARDPSGGPDTQYF	TGCAGTGCTAGAGATCCTAGCGGGGGTCCAGATACGCAGTATTTT
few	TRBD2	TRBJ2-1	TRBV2	CASVEKRGDNEQFF	TGTGCCAGCGTCGAAAAGCGGGGGGACAATGAGCAGTTCTTC
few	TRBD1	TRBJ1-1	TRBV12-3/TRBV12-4	CASSPRTGAYTEAFF	TGTGCCAGCAGTCCACGGACAGGGGCATACACTGAAGCTTTCTTT
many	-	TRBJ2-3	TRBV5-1	CASRWQGKGDTQYF	TGCGCCAGCAGGTGGCAGGGGAAGGGGGATACGCAGTATTTT
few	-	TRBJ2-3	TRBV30	CAWSVREPDTQYF	TGTGCCTGGAGTGTACGAGAGCCAGATACGCAGTATTTT
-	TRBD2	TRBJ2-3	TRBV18	CASSPPLLAGTDTQYF	TGTGCCAGCTCACCACCGTTACTAGCGGGGACAGATACGCAGTATTTT
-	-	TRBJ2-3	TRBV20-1	CSAPDSTDTQYF	TGCAGTGCTCCAGATAGCACAGATACGCAGTATTTT
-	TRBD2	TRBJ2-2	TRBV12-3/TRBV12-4	CASSSRLAGGNTGELFF	TGTGCCAGCAGTTCCCGACTAGCGGGGGGGAACACCGGGGAGCTGTTTTTT
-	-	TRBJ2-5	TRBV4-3	CASSQDRWLGQETQYF	TGCGCCAGCAGCCAAGATCGATGGCTAGGCCAAGAGACCCAGTACTTC
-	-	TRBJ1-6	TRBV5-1	CASSIHRNSPLHF	TGCGCCAGCAGCATACACAGAAATTCACCCCTCCACTTT
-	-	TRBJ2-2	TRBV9	CASSGVGLGSGELFF	TGTGCCAGCAGCGGGGTGGGCCTAGGGAGCGGGGAGCTGTTTTTT
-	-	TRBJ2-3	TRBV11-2	CASSFQRSTDTQYF	TGTGCCAGCAGCTTTCAGCGGAGCACAGATACGCAGTATTTT